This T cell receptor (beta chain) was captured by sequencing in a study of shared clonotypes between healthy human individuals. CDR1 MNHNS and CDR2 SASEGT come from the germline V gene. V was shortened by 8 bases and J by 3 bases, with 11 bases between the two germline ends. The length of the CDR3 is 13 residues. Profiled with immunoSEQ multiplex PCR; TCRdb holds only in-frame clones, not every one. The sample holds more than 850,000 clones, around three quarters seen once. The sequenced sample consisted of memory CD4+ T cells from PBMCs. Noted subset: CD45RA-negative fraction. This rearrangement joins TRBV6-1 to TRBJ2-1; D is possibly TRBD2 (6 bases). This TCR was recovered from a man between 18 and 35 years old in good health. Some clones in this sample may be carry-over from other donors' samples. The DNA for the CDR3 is TGTGCCAGCCGGAGCGGGTTCTACAATGAGCAGTTCTTC. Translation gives CASRSGFYNEQFF.